The 29 T cell receptor beta chains given below trace back to one sample, sequenced in a study of read filtering for tumor transcriptome and immune sequencing. This library used roughly 0.4 ug RNA and molecular barcoded adaptors spanning alpha/delta and beta/gamma chains. TCRdb independently ran MiXCR on the reads; one entry per CDR3 protein. The sample holds about 48,000 distinct CDR3 sequences, 15% to 20% seen once. Input material: a population of CD138-negative cells sorted from bone marrow. The receptors come from a donor older than 35 with multiple myeloma.

This clonotype was recorded at least ten times. The gene calls are TRBV29-1 and TRBJ2-1; 10 nucleotides match TRBD1. This CDR3 is built from 13 residues. V gave up 2 bases and J gave up 9 bases; unmatched junction bases: 4. Germline loops: CDR1 SQVTM, CDR2 ANQGSEA. The CDR3 sequence: CSVERQGAGEQFF. DNA for the CDR3: TGCAGCGTTGAACGACAGGGGGCAGGTGAGCAGTTCTTC.

In this sample, this clonotype turned up once. This may stem from a read error, because a much larger clone lies one nucleotide away. CDR3 bases: TGTGCCAGCAGTCGGACAGGTTGCAATGAGCAGTTCTTC. Its protein is CASSRTGCNEQFF. V usage is TRBV6-1 and J usage is TRBJ2-1, with 7 bases that match TRBD1. The CDR3 is 13 amino acids. The V gene end was trimmed by 5 bases and the J gene end by 6 bases; junction bases not matched to a gene: 4. Germline CDR1 reads MNHNS; CDR2 reads SASEGT.

This clonotype has at least ten counts. The chain is built from TRBV5-1 and TRBJ1-1, with D perhaps matching TRBD1 (5 bases). Germline V gives CDR1 SGHRS, CDR2 YFSETQ. Between the trimmed V and J ends, which lost 0 bases and 4 bases, there was a span of 10 bases. The CDR3 has 14 amino acids. CDR3 loop: CASSLEQAGTEAFF. The CDR3 DNA reads TGCGCCAGCAGCTTGGAACAGGCAGGCACTGAAGCTTTCTTT. Full variable domain (remainder filled in from reference TRBV5-1 and TRBJ1-1): KAGVTQTPRYLIKTRGQQVTLSCSPISGHRSVSWYQQTPGQGLQFLFEYFSETQRNKGNFPGRFSGRQFSNSRSEMNVSTLELGDSALYLCASSLEQAGTEAFFGQGTRLTVV.

This clonotype was counted ten times or more. V and J are TRBV20-1 and TRBJ2-7; D possibly corresponds to TRBD2 (5 bases). CDR1 and CDR2 (germline): DFQATT, SNEGSKA (reference sequence). Trimming removed 2 bases at V and 4 bases at J, with 9 bases between. CDR3 length: 12 residues. The CDR3 reads CSARPPGYEQYF. The DNA of the CDR3 is TGCAGTGCTAGACCGCCGGGATACGAGCAGTACTTC.

This clonotype has more than one count but fewer than ten. The chain has TRBV19 and TRBJ2-2; the D gene is possibly TRBD2 (5 bases). The CDR3 totals 17 residues. V lost 3 bases and J lost 8, with 22 bases in between. CDR1 and CDR2 from the germline V gene are LNHDA and SQIVND (reference sequence). CDR3 residues: CASSMVHVVREGGELFF. The CDR3, as DNA: TGTGCCAGTAGTATGGTGCACGTTGTCCGGGAAGGGGGGGAGCTGTTTTTT.

At least ten counts were recorded for this clonotype. The chain uses TRBV6-5 and TRBJ2-1; perhaps TRBD1 as D (8 bases). Trimming left V 7 bases short and J 8 bases short, with 18 bases between. Germline CDR1 and CDR2: MNHEY and SVGAGI. The CDR3 loop spans 14 amino acids. CDR3 sequence (DNA): TGTGCCAGCACCCCACAGGGGGGGTTGGATGAGCAGTTCTTC. Translated: CASTPQGGLDEQFF.

A word on this clonotype: Since a much larger clone is just one base distant, this may be a read error. The rearrangement joins TRBV6-5 to TRBJ1-2; D gene ambiguous. This CDR3 is 15 amino acids long. Germline CDR1 reads MNHEY; CDR2 reads SVGAGI. Trimming took 6 bases from V and 4 from J, leaving 18 bases between them. CDR3 nucleotide sequence: TGTGCCAGCAGCCTCGGGTCGGGAGCCACCTATGGCTACACCTTC. It encodes CASSLGSGATYGYTF.

This clonotype was detected many times. Germline and junction disagree at one end, which may indicate a read error. The chain combines TRBV7-2 with TRBJ2-7; 9 bases fit TRBD2. Germline CDR1 SGHTA, CDR2 FQGNSA. The CDR3 is 15 residues long. The CDR3 protein is CASSITGTSYYERYF. DNA of the CDR3: TGTGCCAGCAGCATAACCGGGACTAGCTACTACGAGCGGTACTTC.

As for this clonotype: At one end, the junction sequence differs from germline, possibly due to a read error. This chain uses TRBV6-6 with TRBJ2-7, with D possibly called TRBD1 or TRBD2 (5 bases each). This CDR3 region has 16 residues. Germline V gene sequence: CDR1 MNHNY, CDR2 SVGAGI (reference sequence). The chain's CDR3 is CAGSPPLGDLSYEQHF. The DNA of the CDR3 is TGTGCCGGCAGCCCCCCGCTGGGGGACCTTTCCTACGAGCAGCACTTC.

This clonotype was counted ten times or more. The genes are TRBV28 and TRBJ2-2, with a possible D match to TRBD1 (6 bases). CDR3 length: 16 residues. Germline-derived CDR1 and CDR2 are MDHEN and SYDVKM. V was cut by 7 bases and J by 7 bases, with 22 bases left in between. As DNA, the CDR3 is TGTGCCAGCATTGGCAGGGGACCTCACGGTAACGGGGAGCTGTTTTTT. Translating it yields CASIGRGPHGNGELFF.

With regard to this clonotype: This may be a read error: a much more frequent sequence differs by one nucleotide. The chain has TRBV7-3 and TRBJ2-5, with TRBD2 matching 7 bases. Germline values: CDR1 SGHTA, CDR2 FQGTGA. The CDR3 loop spans 14 amino acids. CDR3 bases: TGTGCCAGCAGCTTGCAGGGAGGGCAAGAGACCCCGTACTTC. Its protein is CASSLQGGQETPYF.

This clonotype was seen many times. V usage is TRBV19 and J usage is TRBJ2-1, with D perhaps matching TRBD1 or TRBD2 (5 bases each). Trimming left V 6 bases short and J 8 bases short, with 8 bases between. This CDR3 has 11 residues. Germline V gene lookup returns CDR1 LNHDA and CDR2 SQIVND (reference sequence). CDR3 coding DNA: TGTGCCAGTAGCCCGGGGCATGAGCAGTTCTTC. Amino acid sequence: CASSPGHEQFF.

This clonotype has only a few counts. The V call is TRBV19, the J call TRBJ2-2; 8 positions match TRBD1. Germline V lookup: CDR1 LNHDA, CDR2 SQIVND (reference sequence). V lost 5 bases and J lost 0; bases outside the gene matches: 8. This CDR3 has 17 residues. The CDR3 DNA is TGTGCCAGTAGTGTCACGACAGGGGCCCCGAACACCGGGGAGCTGTTTTTT. Amino acid sequence: CASSVTTGAPNTGELFF. The variable domain in full, completed from reference TRBV19 and TRBJ2-2, reads DGGITQSPKYLFRKEGQNVTLSCEQNLNHDAMYWYRQDPGQGLRLIYYSQIVNDFQKGDIAEGYSVSREKKESFPLTVTSAQKNPTAFYLCASSVTTGAPNTGELFFGEGSRLTVL.

Note on this clonotype: A read error may produce the germline difference seen at one junction end. V usage is TRBV20-1 and J usage is TRBJ2-1, with TRBD2 matching 7 bases. The CDR3 length is 13 residues. Germline CDR1 DFQATT, CDR2 SNEGSKA (reference sequence). In DNA form, the CDR3 reads TGCAGTGGAGGGCGGGGGTCCTACAATCAGCAGTTCTTC. Its protein is CSGGRGSYNQQFF.

In this sample, this clonotype turned up many times. J is TRBJ1-1 and V is TRBV12-3 or TRBV12-4; D not certain. Trimming left V 6 bases short and J 5 bases short, with 13 bases between. This CDR3 spans 13 amino acids. This chain's CDR3 is CASSRKGGTEAFF. CDR3 nucleotide sequence: TGTGCCAGCAGCCGAAAGGGTGGTACTGAAGCTTTCTTT.

Note on this clonotype: Sequence at one end of the junction differs from germline and may be a read error. The chain couples TRBV29-1 to TRBJ2-3, with TRBD1 matching 7 bases. There are 14 residues in the CDR3. CDR1 is SQVTM, CDR2 ANQGSEA, per germline. The CDR3 sequence: CSVGRGQKTDTQYF. The CDR3 region has the DNA TGCAGCGTCGGAAGGGGACAGAAAACAGACACGCAGTATTTT.

This clonotype occurred many times. The chain employs TRBV5-1 and TRBJ2-1; 11 positions agree with TRBD2. Trimming removed 4 bases from V and 4 bases from J; junction bases left unmatched: 13. CDR1 is SGHRS and CDR2 is YFSETQ in the germline V gene. This CDR3 is 18 amino acids long. This CDR3 is CASSVTSLTSGRYNEQFF. The DNA for the CDR3 is TGCGCCAGCAGCGTAACCTCCCTAACTAGCGGGAGATACAATGAGCAGTTCTTC.

This clonotype showed up many times. The chain employs TRBV7-9 and TRBJ2-3; TRBD2 is a possible D gene (6 bases). The CDR3 covers 17 residues. Per the germline V gene, CDR1 is SEHNR and CDR2 is FQNEAQ (reference sequence). The ends were cut back, 10 bases at V and 0 bases at J, with 23 bases in the middle. The CDR3 sequence is CATRSRAREYSTDTQYF. In nucleotides, the CDR3 is TGTGCCACCCGTTCCCGGGCGCGGGAATATAGCACAGATACGCAGTATTTT.

This clonotype was detected ten times or more. The rearrangement uses TRBV28 and TRBJ2-7; TRBD1 might be the D (6 bases). The germline V and J ends were trimmed by 7 bases and 2 bases, with 18 bases remaining between them. The CDR3 is made up of 15 amino acids. CDR1 and CDR2 from the germline V gene are MDHEN and SYDVKM. The CDR3 DNA reads as TGTGCCAGCAAAACCCTGTCAGGGGATGCCTACGAGCAGTACTTC. This sequence encodes CASKTLSGDAYEQYF. The full variable domain, its missing parts supplied by reference TRBV28 and TRBJ2-7, is DVKVTQSSRYLVKRTGEKVFLECVQDMDHENMFWYRQDPGLGLRLIYFSYDVKMKEKGDIPEGYSVSREKKERFSLILESASTNQTSMYLCASKTLSGDAYEQYFGPGTRLTVT.

This clonotype appeared many times. V is TRBV15 and J is TRBJ1-3; no firm D call. The CDR3 loop spans 16 amino acids. The V end lost 0 bases, the J end lost 4 bases, and 13 bases lay between the germline ends. Germline values: CDR1 LNHNV, CDR2 YYDKDF (reference sequence). The CDR3 reads CATSRDTPRAGNTIYF. In DNA, the CDR3 is TGTGCCACCAGCAGAGATACTCCTAGAGCAGGAAACACCATATATTTT. Filled out from reference TRBV15 and TRBJ1-3, the complete variable domain reads DAMVIQNPRYQVTQFGKPVTLSCSQTLNHNVMYWYQQKSSQAPKLLFHYYDKDFNNEADTPDNFQSRRPNTSFCFLDIRSPGLGDTAMYLCATSRDTPRAGNTIYFGEGSWLTVV.

This clonotype was seen a handful of times. The rearrangement joins TRBV6-6 to TRBJ2-7; TRBD1 is a possible D gene (6 bases). This CDR3 is 18 amino acids long. Per the germline V gene, CDR1 is MNHNY and CDR2 is SVGAGI (reference sequence). V lost 0 bases, J lost 0 bases, and 18 bases lay in between. CDR3 bases: TGTGCCAGCAGTTACTCGATCCGACAGGACCTCAACTCCTACGAGCAGTACTTC. It encodes CASSYSIRQDLNSYEQYF.

In its sample, this clonotype was seen many times. The rearrangement links TRBV7-2 to TRBJ1-4; D remains ambiguous. V lost 6 bases to trimming and J lost 1 base, with 12 bases between them. Germline assignment: CDR1 SGHTA and CDR2 FQGNSA. The CDR3 is 15 amino acids. CDR3 coding DNA: TGTGCCAGCAGTTTACCGACAATAACTAATGAAAAACTGTTTTTT. As protein: CASSLPTITNEKLFF.

This clonotype was detected many times. V is TRBV3-1 and J is TRBJ2-3; no reliable D call. There are 15 residues in the CDR3. V was pared by 3 bases and J by 5 bases, with 15 bases between. Germline-derived CDR1 and CDR2 are LGHDT and YNNKEL (reference sequence). The CDR3 sequence is CASSHPGLVVDTQYF. CDR3 nucleotide sequence: TGTGCCAGCAGCCATCCCGGCTTAGTAGTAGATACGCAGTATTTT.

This clonotype was detected many times. J is TRBJ2-1 and V is TRBV12-3 or TRBV12-4; 12 bases agree with TRBD2. J lost 7 bases, V lost 7 bases, and 5 bases had no gene match. There are 14 residues in the CDR3. The CDR3 here is CASTGLAGTNEQFF. CDR3 bases: TGTGCCAGCACCGGACTAGCGGGAACGAATGAGCAGTTCTTC.

This clonotype was seen a single time. One end of the junction is discordant with germline, which a read error may explain. The chain joins TRBV16 to TRBJ2-1; TRBD1 matches at 7 bases. This CDR3 spans 13 amino acids. Germline V gives CDR1 KGHSY, CDR2 FQNENV. CDR3 DNA: TGTGCCGGCAGCCCCCCACACAGGGGTGAGCAGTTCTTT. It codes for CAGSPPHRGEQFF.

To note about this clonotype: A clone one base away is much larger, so this may be a read error. The chain combines TRBV29-1 with TRBJ2-7; 10 nucleotides match TRBD1. There are 15 residues in the CDR3. Germline V lookup: CDR1 SQVTM, CDR2 ANQGSEA. The CDR3: CGVKTGQGSSYEQYF. The CDR3 bases are TGCGGCGTGAAGACGGGACAGGGGAGCTCCTACGAGCAGTACTTC.

As concerns this clonotype: Compared with germline, one end of the junction differs, possibly owing to a read error. This chain links TRBV10-3 with TRBJ2-3; TRBD2 aligns across 9 bases. Germline loops: CDR1 ENHRY, CDR2 SYGVKD. This CDR3 is built from 14 residues. CDR3 nucleotide sequence: TGTGCCATCAAAGGGACTAGCATGACAGGTACGCAGTATTTT. The encoded protein is CAIKGTSMTGTQYF.

As regards this clonotype: A single base is all that separates this from a far larger clone, so a read error is likely. The chain carries TRBV7-2 and TRBJ1-1; a possible D gene is TRBD1 (6 bases). The germline V gene encodes CDR1 SGHTA and CDR2 FQGNSA. Trimming took 4 bases from V and 5 from J, leaving 17 bases between them. This CDR3 contains 15 residues. The CDR3 sequence is CASSSPTGRFTEAFF. The DNA of the CDR3 is TGTGCCAGCAGCTCCCCCACAGGGCGTTTTACTGAAGCTTTCTTT.

In this sample, this clonotype turned up many times. The chain links TRBV5-1 to TRBJ2-3; D is undetermined. Per germline, CDR1 SGHRS and CDR2 YFSETQ. This CDR3 is built from 16 residues. V lost 0 bases, J lost 0 bases, and 11 bases lay in between. As DNA, the CDR3 is TGCGCCAGCAGCTTGGCCAATATGGGAAGCACAGATACGCAGTATTTT. Translated: CASSLANMGSTDTQYF.